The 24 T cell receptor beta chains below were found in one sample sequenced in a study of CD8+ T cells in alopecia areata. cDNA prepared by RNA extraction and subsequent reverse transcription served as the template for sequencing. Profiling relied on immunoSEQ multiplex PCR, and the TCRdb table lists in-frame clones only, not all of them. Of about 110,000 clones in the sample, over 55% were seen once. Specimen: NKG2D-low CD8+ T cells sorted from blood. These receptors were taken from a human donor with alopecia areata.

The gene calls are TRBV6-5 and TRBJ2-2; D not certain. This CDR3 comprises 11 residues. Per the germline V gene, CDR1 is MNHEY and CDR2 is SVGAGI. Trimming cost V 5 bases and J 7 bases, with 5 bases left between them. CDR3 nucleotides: TGTGCCAGCAGTACAGTCGGGGAGCTGTTTTTT. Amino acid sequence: CASSTVGELFF.

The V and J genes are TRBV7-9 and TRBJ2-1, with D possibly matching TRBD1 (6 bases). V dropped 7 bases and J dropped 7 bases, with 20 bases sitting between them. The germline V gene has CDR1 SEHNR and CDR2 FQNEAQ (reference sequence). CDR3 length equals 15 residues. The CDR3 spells CASNQVDSAKNEQFF. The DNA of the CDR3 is TGTGCCAGCAACCAAGTGGACAGCGCTAAGAATGAGCAGTTCTTC.

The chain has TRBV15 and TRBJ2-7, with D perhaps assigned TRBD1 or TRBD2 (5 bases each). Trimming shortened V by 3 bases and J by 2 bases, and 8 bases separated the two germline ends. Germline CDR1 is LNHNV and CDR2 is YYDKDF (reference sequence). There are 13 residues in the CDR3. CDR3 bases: TGTGCCACCAGCAGCCGGGGCCCCTACGAGCAGTACTTC. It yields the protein CATSSRGPYEQYF.

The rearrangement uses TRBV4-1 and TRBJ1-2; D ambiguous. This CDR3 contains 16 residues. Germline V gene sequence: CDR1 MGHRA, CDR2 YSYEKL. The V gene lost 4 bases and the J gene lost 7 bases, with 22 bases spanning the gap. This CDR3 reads CASSPSGIALEPGYTF. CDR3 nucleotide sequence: TGCGCCAGCAGCCCGAGCGGGATAGCCCTCGAGCCTGGCTACACCTTC.

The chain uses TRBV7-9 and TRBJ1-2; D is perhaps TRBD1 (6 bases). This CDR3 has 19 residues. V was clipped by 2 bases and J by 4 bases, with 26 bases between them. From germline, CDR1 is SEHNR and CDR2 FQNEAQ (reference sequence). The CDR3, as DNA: TGTGCCAGCAGCTTAACAGTCCCGGGGGAAACAGGGAAGCGCTATGGCTACACCTTC. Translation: CASSLTVPGETGKRYGYTF.

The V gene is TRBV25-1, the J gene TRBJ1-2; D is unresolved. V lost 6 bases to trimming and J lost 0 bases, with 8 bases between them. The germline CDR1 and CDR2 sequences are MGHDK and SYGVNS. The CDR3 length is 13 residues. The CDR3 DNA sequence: TGTGCCAGCAGCCGGTCAGCTAACTATGGCTACACCTTC. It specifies CASSRSANYGYTF.

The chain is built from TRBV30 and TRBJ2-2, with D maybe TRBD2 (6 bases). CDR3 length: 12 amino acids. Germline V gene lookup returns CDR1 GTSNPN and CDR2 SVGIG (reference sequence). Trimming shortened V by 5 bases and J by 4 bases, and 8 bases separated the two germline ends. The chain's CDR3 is CAWVGGTGELFF. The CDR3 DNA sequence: TGTGCCTGGGTGGGGGGCACCGGGGAGCTGTTTTTT.

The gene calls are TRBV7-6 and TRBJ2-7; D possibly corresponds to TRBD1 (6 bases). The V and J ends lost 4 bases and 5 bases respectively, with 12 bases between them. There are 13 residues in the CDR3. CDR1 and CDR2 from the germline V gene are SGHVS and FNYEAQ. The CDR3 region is CASSSSQGNEQYF. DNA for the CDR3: TGTGCCAGCAGCTCTTCACAGGGTAACGAGCAGTACTTC.

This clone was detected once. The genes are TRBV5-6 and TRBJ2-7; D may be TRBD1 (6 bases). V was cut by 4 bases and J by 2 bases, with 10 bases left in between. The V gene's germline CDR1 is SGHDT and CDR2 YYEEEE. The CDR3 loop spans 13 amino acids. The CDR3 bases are TGTGCCAGCAGCCAAGGACAGACCTACGAGCAGTACTTC. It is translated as CASSQGQTYEQYF.

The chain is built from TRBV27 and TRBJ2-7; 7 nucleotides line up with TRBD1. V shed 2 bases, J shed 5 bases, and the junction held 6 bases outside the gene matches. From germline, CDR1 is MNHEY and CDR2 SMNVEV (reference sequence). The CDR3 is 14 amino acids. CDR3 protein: CASSLAGGVDEQYF. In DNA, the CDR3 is TGTGCCAGCAGTTTAGCAGGGGGTGTCGACGAGCAGTACTTC.

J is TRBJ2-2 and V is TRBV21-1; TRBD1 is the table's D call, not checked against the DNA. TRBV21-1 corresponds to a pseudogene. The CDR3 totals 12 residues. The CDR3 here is CASSKGPGELFF. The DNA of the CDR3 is TGTGCCAGCAGCAAAGGGCCCGGGGAGCTGTTTTTT.

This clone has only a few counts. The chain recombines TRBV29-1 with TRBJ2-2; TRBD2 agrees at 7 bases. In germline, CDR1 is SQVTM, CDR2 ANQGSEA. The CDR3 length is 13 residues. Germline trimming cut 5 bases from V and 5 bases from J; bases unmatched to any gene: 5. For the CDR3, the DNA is TGCAGCGTTCCGGGACTACGGACCGGGGAGCTGTTTTTT. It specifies CSVPGLRTGELFF.

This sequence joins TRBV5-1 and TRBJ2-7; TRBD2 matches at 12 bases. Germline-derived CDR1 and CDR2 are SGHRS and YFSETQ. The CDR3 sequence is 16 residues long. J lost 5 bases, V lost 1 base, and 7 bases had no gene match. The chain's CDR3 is CASSLSLAGGPDEQYF. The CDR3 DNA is TGCGCCAGCAGCTTGAGTCTAGCGGGAGGGCCCGACGAGCAGTACTTC. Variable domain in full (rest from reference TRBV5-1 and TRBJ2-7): KAGVTQTPRYLIKTRGQQVTLSCSPISGHRSVSWYQQTPGQGLQFLFEYFSETQRNKGNFPGRFSGRQFSNSRSEMNVSTLELGDSALYLCASSLSLAGGPDEQYFGPGTRLTVT.

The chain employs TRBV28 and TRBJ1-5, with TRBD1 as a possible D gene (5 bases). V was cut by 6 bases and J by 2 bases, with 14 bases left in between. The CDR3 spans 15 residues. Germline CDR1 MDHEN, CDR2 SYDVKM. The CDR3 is CASSRGTSGNQPQHF. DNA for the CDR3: TGTGCCAGCAGCCGAGGGACTTCAGGCAATCAGCCCCAGCATTTT.

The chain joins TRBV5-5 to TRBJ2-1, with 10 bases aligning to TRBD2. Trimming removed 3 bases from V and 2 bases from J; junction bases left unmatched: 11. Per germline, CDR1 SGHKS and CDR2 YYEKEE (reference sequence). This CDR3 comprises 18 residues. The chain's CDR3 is CASSSTFSGRRTYNEQFF. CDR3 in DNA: TGTGCCAGCAGCTCGACTTTTAGCGGGAGGAGGACCTACAATGAGCAGTTCTTC.

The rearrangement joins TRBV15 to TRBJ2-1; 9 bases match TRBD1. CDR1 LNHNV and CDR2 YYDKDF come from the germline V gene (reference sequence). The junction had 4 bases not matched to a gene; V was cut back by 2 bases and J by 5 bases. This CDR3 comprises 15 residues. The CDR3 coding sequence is TGTGCCACCAGCAGAAGGGACAGGGTGGACAATGAGCAGTTCTTC. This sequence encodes CATSRRDRVDNEQFF.

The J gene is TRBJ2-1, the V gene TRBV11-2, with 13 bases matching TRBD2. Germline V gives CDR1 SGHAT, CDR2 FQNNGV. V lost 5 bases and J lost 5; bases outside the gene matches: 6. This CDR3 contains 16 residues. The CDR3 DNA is TGTGCCAGCAGCCGGACTAGCGGGAGTACCAACAATGAGCAGTTCTTC. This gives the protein CASSRTSGSTNNEQFF.

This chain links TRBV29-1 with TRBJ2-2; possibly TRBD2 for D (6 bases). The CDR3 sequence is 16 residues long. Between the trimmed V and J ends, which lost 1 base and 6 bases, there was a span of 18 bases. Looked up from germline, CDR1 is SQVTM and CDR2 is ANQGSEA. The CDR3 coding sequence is TGCAGCGTTGAAGGTGGGGCCGGGAGACGGGCCGGGGAGCTGTTTTTT. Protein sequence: CSVEGGAGRRAGELFF.

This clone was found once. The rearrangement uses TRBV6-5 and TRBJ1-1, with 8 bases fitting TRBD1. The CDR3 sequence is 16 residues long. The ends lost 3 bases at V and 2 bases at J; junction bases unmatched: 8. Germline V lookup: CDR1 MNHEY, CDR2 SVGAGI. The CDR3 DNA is TGTGCCAGCAGTTATTCCCCTGACAGGGGCAACACTGAAGCTTTCTTT. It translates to CASSYSPDRGNTEAFF.

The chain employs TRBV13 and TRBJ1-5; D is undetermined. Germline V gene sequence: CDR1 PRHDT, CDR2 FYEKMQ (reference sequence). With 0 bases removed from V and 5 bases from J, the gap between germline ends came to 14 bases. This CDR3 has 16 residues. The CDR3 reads CASSLGLKGRYQPQHF. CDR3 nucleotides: TGTGCCAGCAGCTTAGGTCTTAAGGGCAGATATCAGCCCCAGCATTTT.

CDR3 DNA sequence: TGTGCCAGCAGCATGGGAACAGGGCTCACTGAAGCTTTCTTT. This translates into CASSMGTGLTEAFF. The gene calls are TRBV5-6 and TRBJ1-1, with D possibly matching TRBD1 (6 bases). The CDR3 spans 14 residues. Germline V gives CDR1 SGHDT, CDR2 YYEEEE. V lost 4 bases and J 4 bases, leaving 14 bases between the germline ends.

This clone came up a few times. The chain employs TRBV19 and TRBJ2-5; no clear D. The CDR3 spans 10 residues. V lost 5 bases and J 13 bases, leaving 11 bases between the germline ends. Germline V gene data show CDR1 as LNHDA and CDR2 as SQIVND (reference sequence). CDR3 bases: TGTGCCAGTAGTCACGGGTTGATGTACTTC. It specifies CASSHGLMYF.

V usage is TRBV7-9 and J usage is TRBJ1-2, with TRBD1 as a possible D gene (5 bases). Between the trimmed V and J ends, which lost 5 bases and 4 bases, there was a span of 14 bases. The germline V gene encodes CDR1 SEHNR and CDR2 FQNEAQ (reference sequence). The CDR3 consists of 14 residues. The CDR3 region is CASSGAQPFYGYTF. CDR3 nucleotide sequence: TGTGCCAGCAGCGGGGCCCAACCGTTCTATGGCTACACCTTC.

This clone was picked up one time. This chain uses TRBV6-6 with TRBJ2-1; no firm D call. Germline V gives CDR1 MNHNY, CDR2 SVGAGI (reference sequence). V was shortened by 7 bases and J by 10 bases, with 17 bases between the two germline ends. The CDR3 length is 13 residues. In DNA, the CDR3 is TGTGCCAGCAAAGAAGTTACCTCGCGGGAGCAGTTCTTC. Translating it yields CASKEVTSREQFF.